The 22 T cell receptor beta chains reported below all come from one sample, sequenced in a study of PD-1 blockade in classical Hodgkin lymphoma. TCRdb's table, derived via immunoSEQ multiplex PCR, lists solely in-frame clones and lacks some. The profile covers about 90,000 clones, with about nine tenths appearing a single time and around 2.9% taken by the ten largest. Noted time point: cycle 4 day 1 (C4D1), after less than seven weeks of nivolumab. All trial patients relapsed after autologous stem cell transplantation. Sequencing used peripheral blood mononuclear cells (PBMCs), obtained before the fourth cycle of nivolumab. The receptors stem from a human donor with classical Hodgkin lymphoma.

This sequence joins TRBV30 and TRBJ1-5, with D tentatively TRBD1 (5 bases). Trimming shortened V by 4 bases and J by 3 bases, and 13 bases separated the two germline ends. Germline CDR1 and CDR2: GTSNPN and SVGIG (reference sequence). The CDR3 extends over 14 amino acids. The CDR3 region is CAWNRQGNNQPQHF. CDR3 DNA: TGTGCCTGGAACAGGCAGGGAAACAATCAGCCCCAGCATTTT.

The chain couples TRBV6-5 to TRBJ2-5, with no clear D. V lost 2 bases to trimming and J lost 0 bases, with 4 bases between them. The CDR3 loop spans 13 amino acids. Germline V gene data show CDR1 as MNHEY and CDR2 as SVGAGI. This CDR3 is CASSYGYQETQYF. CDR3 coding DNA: TGTGCCAGCAGTTACGGGTACCAAGAGACCCAGTACTTC.

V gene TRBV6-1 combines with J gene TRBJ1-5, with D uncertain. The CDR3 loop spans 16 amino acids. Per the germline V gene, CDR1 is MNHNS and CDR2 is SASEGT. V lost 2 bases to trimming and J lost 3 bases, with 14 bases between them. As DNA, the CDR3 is TGTGCCAGCAGTGAATCTAGGACTCCCTTCAATCAGCCCCAGCATTTT. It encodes CASSESRTPFNQPQHF.

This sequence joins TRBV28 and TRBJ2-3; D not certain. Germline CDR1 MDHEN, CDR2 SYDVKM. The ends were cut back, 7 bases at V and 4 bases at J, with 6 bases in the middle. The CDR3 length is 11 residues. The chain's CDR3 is CASTESDTQYF. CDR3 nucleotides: TGTGCCAGCACCGAGTCAGATACGCAGTATTTT.

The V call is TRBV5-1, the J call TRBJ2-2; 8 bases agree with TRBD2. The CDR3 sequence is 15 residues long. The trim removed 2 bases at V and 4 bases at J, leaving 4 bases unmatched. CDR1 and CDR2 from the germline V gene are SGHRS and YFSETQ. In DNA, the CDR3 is TGCGCCAGCAGCTTAGCCGGGACTAGCACCGGGGAGCTGTTTTTT. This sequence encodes CASSLAGTSTGELFF.

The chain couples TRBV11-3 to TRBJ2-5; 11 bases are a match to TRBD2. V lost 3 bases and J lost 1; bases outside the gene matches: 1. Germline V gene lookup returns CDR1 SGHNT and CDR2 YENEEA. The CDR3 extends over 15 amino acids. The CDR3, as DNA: TGTGCCAGCAGCTTGGGGACTAGCGGCCAAGAGACCCAGTACTTC. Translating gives CASSLGTSGQETQYF.

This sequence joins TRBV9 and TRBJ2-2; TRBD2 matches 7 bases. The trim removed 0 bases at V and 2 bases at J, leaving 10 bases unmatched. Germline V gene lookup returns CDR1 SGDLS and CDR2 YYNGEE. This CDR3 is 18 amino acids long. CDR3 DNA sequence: TGTGCCAGCAGCGTAGGGTCAGATGGGGGGGTTAACACCGGGGAGCTGTTTTTT. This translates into CASSVGSDGGVNTGELFF.

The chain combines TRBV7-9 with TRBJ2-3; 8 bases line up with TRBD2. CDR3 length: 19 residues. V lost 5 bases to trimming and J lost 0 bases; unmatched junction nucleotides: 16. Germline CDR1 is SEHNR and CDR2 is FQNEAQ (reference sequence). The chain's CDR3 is CASSRDLAGPLSSTDTQYF. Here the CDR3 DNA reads TGTGCCAGCAGCCGGGATCTAGCGGGTCCTCTTAGTAGCACAGATACGCAGTATTTT.

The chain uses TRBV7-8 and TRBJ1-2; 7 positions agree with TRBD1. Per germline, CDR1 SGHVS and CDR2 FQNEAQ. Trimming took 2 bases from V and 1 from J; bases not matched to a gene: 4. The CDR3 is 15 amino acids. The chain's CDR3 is CASSLTGADNYGYTF. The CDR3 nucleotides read TGTGCCAGCAGCTTAACAGGGGCCGATAACTATGGCTACACCTTC.

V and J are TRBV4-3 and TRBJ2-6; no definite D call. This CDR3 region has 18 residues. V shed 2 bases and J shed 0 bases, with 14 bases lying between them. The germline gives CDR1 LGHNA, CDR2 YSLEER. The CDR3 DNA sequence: TGCGCCAGCAGCCAAAGGGCCGGAGCCTACTCTGGGGCCAACGTCCTGACTTTC. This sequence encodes CASSQRAGAYSGANVLTF.

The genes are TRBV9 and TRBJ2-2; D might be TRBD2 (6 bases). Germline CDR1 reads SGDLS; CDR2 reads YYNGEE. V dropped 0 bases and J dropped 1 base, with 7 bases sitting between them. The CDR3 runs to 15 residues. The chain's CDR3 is CASSVGGENTGELFF. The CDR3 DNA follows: TGTGCCAGCAGCGTAGGCGGGGAGAACACCGGGGAGCTGTTTTTT.

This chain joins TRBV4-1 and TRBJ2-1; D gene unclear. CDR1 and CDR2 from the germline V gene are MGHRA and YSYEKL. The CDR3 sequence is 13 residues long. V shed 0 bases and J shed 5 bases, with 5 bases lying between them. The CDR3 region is CASSQDSNNEQFF. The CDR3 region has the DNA TGCGCCAGCAGCCAAGATTCGAACAATGAGCAGTTCTTC.

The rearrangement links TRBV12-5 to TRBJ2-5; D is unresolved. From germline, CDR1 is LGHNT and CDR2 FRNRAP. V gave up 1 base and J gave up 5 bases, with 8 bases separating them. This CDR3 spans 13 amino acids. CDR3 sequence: CASGLEGRETQYF. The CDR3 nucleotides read TGTGCTAGTGGTTTGGAGGGCCGGGAGACCCAGTACTTC.

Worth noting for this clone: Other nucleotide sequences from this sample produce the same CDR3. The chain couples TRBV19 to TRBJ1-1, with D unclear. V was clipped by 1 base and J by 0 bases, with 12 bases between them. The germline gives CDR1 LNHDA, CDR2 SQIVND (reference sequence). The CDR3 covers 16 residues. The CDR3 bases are TGTGCCAGTAGTATAGGGCGGTACTACTTGAACACTGAAGCTTTCTTT. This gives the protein CASSIGRYYLNTEAFF.

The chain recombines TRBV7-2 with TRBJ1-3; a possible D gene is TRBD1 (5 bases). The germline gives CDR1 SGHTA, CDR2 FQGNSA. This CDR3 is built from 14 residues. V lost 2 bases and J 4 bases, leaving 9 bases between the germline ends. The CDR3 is CASSLQGNGNTIYF. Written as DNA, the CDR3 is TGTGCCAGCAGCTTACAGGGAAACGGAAACACCATATATTTT.

The CDR3 loop reads CASSPGQGYGDYGYTF. As DNA, the CDR3 is TGTGCCAGCTCGCCGGGACAGGGGTACGGGGACTATGGCTACACCTTC. This sequence joins TRBV18 and TRBJ1-2; 10 bases are a match to TRBD1. The length of the CDR3 is 16 residues. From germline, CDR1 is KGHSH and CDR2 LQKENI. Trimming at V came to 6 bases and at J to 3 bases, leaving 10 bases not matched to a gene.

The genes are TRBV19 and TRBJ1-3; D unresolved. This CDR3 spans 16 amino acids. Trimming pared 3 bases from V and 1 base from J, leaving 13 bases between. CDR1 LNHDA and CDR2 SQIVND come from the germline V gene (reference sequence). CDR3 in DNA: TGTGCCAGTAGTATTGAAGGCCTTCTTTCTGGAAACACCATATATTTT. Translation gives CASSIEGLLSGNTIYF.

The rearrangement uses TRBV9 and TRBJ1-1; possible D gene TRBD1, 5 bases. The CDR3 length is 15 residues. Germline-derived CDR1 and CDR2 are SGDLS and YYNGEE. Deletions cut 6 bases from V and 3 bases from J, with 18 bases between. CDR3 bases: TGTGCCAGCACGCCGAGCGTGGGGCATTACACTGAAGCTTTCTTT. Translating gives CASTPSVGHYTEAFF.

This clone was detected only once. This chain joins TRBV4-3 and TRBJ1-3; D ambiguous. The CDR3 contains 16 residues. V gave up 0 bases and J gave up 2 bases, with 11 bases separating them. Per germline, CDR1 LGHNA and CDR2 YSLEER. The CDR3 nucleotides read TGCGCCAGCAGCCAAGATGGTACCATCCCTGGAAACACCATATATTTT. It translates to CASSQDGTIPGNTIYF.

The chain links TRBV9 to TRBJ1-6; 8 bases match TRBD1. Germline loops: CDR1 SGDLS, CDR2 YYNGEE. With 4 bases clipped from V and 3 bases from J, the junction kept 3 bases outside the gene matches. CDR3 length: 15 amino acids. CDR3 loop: CASSNGQGYNSPLHF. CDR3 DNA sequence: TGTGCCAGCAGCAATGGACAGGGCTATAATTCACCCCTCCACTTT. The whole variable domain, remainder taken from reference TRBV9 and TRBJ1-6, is DSGVTQTPKHLITATGQRVTLRCSPRSGDLSVYWYQQSLDQGLQFLIQYYNGEERAKGNILERFSAQQFPDLHSELNLSSLELGDSALYFCASSNGQGYNSPLHFGNGTRLTVT.

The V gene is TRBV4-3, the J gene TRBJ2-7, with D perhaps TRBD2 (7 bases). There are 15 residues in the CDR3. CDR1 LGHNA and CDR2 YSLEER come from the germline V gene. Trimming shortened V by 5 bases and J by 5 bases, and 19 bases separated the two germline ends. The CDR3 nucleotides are TGCGCCAGCAGCGAGTATACGGGGGGCCGAGACGAGCAGTACTTC. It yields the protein CASSEYTGGRDEQYF.

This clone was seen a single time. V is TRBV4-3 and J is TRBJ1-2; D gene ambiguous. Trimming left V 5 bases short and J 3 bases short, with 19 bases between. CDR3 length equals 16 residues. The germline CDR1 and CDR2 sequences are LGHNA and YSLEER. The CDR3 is CASSFISLSGDYGYTF. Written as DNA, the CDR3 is TGCGCCAGCAGCTTCATAAGTCTCTCTGGAGACTATGGCTACACCTTC.